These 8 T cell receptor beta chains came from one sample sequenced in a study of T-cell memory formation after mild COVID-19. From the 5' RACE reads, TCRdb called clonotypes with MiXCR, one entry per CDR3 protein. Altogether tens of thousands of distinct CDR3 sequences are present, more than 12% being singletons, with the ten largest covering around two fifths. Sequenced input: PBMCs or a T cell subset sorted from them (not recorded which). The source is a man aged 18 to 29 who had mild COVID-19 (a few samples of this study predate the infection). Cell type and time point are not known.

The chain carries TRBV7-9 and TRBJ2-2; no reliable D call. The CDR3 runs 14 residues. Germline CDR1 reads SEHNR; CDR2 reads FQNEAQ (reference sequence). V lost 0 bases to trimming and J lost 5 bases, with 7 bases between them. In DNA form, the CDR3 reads TGTGCCAGCAGCTTAGCGCAAGGAACCGGGGAGCTGTTTTTT. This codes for CASSLAQGTGELFF.

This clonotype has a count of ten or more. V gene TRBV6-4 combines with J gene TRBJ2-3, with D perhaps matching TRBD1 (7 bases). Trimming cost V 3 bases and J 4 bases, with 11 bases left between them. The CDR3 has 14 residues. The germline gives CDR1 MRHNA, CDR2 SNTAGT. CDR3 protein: CASSEARGADTQYF. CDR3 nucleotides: TGTGCCAGCAGTGAAGCCAGGGGGGCAGATACGCAGTATTTT.

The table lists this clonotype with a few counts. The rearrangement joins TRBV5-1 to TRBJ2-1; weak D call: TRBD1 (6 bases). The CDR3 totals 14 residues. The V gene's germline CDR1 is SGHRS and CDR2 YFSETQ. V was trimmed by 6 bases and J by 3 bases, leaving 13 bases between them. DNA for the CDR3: TGCGCCAGCACTCTCGGGACACTCTACAATGAGCAGTTCTTC. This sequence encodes CASTLGTLYNEQFF.

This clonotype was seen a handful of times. The CDR3, as DNA: TGTGCCAGCACCTCCGGCGGGGAAGCTTTCTTT. Residues: CASTSGGEAFF. The V gene is TRBV6-6, the J gene TRBJ1-1; D call uncertain. The CDR3 has 11 residues. Germline CDR1 is MNHNY and CDR2 is SVGAGI (reference sequence). Trimming took off 7 bases at V and 8 bases at J, with 11 bases between the two ends.

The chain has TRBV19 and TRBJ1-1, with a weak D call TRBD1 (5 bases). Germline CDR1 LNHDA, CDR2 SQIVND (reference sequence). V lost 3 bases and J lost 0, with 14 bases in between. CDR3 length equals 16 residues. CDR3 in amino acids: CASSMDLGEVNTEAFF. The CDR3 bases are TGTGCCAGTAGTATGGACCTGGGGGAAGTGAACACTGAAGCTTTCTTT.

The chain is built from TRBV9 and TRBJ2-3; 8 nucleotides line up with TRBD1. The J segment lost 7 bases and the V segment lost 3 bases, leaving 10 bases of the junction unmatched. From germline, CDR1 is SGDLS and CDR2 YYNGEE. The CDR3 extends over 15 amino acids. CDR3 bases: TGTGCCAGCAGCGACCGGGACAGGCTCCTTAATACGCAGTATTTT. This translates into CASSDRDRLLNTQYF. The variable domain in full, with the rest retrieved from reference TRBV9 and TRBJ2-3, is DSGVTQTPKHLITATGQRVTLRCSPRSGDLSVYWYQQSLDQGLQFLIQYYNGEERAKGNILERFSAQQFPDLHSELNLSSLELGDSALYFCASSDRDRLLNTQYFGPGTRLTVL.

The CDR3 region is CASSTLGRGGPREQFF. The CDR3 nucleotides are TGTGCCAGCAGCACCCTGGGCCGGGGGGGCCCTAGGGAGCAGTTCTTC. The chain joins TRBV6-2 or TRBV6-3 to TRBJ2-1; 8 positions agree with TRBD2. Losses at the gene ends were 6 bases for V and 10 bases for J; bases not matched to a gene: 17. Germline CDR1 is MNHEY and CDR2 is SVGEGT. This CDR3 comprises 16 residues.

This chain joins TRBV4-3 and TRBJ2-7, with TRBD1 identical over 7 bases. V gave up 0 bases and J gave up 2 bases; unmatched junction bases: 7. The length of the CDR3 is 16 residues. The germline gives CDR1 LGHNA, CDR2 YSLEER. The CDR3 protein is CASSQDILQGTYEQYF. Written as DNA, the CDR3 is TGCGCCAGCAGCCAAGATATATTACAGGGGACCTACGAGCAGTACTTC.